This T cell receptor beta chain originates from a study of T-cell reconstitution after alpha-beta-depleted transplantation in children. Points from the study as a whole: In some patients, recipient T cells and intrathymic progenitors surviving conditioning explained high day-60 diversity.

This clonotype has a handful of counts. Its antigen remains unidentified. Germline V gives CDR1 DFQATT, CDR2 SNEGSKA (reference sequence). The CDR3 sequence is 14 residues long. J gave up 3 bases and V 5 bases, and 3 bases lay outside the gene matches. Researchers prepared the TCRbeta library using unique molecular identifiers, the study reports. TCRdb re-called the PCR reads through MiXCR, storing one row per CDR3 protein. The data contain 500,000 to 600,000 distinct CDR3 sequences, roughly 27% of them seen just once; the ten biggest clones take up under 45%. This TCR came from a boy under two years old with Wiskott-Aldrich syndrome, due to receive a stem cell transplant. The sequencing here drew on PBMCs, taken before TCRalphabeta/CD19-depleted stem cell transplant. The gene calls are TRBV20-1 and TRBJ2-7; TRBD2 agrees at 14 bases. This CDR3 reads CSAWGLAGVYEQYF. For the CDR3, the DNA is TGCAGTGCTTGGGGACTAGCGGGAGTCTACGAGCAGTACTTC.